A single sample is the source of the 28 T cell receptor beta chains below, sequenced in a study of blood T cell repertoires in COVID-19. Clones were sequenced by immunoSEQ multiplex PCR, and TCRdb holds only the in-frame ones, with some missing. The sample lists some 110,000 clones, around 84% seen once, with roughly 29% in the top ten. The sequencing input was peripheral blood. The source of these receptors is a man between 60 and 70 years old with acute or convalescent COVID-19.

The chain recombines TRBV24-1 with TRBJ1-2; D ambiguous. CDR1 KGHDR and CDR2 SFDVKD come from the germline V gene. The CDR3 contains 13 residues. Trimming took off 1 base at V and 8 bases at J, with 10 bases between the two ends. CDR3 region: CATSDFLREGYTF. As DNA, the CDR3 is TGTGCCACCAGTGATTTCCTTAGAGAGGGCTACACCTTC.

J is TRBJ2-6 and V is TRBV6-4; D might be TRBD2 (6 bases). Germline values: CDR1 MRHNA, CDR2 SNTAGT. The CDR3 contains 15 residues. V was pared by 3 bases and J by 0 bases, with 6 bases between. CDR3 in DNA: TGTGCCAGCAGTGAGGGGGGCTCTGGGGCCAACGTCCTGACTTTC. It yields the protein CASSEGGSGANVLTF.

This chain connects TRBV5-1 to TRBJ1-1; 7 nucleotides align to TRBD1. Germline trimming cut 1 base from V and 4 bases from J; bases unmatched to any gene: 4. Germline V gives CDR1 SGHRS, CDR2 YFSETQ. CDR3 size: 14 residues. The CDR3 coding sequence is TGCGCCAGCAGCTTGAGGTCAGGGGGCACTGAAGCTTTCTTT. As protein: CASSLRSGGTEAFF.

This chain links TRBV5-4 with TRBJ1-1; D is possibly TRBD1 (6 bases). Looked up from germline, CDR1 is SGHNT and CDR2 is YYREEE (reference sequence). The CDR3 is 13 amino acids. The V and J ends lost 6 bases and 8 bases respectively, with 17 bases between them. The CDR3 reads CASTILQGSEAFF. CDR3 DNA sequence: TGTGCCAGCACCATTCTACAGGGTTCCGAAGCTTTCTTT.

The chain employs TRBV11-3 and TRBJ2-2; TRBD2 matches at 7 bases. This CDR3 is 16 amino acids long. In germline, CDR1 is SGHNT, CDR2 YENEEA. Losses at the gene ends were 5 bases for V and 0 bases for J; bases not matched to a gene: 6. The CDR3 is CASSHSSGTNTGELFF. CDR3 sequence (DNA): TGTGCCAGCAGCCACTCTAGCGGAACGAACACCGGGGAGCTGTTTTTT.

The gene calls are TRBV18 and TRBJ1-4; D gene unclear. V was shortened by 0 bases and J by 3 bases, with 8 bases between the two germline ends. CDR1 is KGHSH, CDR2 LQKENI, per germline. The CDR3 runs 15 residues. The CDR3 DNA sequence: TGTGCCAGCTCACCACCGCTTCGGGCTAATGAAAAACTGTTTTTT. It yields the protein CASSPPLRANEKLFF.

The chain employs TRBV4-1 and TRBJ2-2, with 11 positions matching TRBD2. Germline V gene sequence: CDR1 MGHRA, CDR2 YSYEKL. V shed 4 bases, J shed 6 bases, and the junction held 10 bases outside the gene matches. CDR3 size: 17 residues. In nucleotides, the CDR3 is TGCGCCAGCAGCCCACCTCACTCTAGCGGGAGGCCCGGGGAGCTGTTTTTT. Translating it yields CASSPPHSSGRPGELFF.

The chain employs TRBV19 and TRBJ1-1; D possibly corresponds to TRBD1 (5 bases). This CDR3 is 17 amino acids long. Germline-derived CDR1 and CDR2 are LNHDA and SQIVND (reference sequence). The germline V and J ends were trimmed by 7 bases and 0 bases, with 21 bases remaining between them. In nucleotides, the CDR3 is TGTGCCAGTACCCTTAGTGGGGCGGGAATGATGAACACTGAAGCTTTCTTT. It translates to CASTLSGAGMMNTEAFF. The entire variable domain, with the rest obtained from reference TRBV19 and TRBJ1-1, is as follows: DGGITQSPKYLFRKEGQNVTLSCEQNLNHDAMYWYRQDPGQGLRLIYYSQIVNDFQKGDIAEGYSVSREKKESFPLTVTSAQKNPTAFYLCASTLSGAGMMNTEAFFGQGTRLTVV.

CDR3 sequence reads: CASSVASGAYNEQFF. The CDR3 nucleotides are TGTGCCAGCAGCGTTGCTAGCGGGGCTTACAATGAGCAGTTCTTC. The chain employs TRBV9 and TRBJ2-1, with 9 bases aligning to TRBD2. In germline, CDR1 is SGDLS, CDR2 YYNGEE. The J segment lost 4 bases and the V segment lost 2 bases, leaving 4 bases of the junction unmatched. This CDR3 region has 15 residues.

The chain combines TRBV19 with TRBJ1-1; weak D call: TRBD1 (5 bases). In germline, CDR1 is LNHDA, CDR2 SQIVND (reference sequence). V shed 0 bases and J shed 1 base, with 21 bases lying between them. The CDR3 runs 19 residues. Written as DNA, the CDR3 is TGTGCCAGTAGTATAGATGTGAGGGGACTCCTACCCGGGAACACTGAAGCTTTCTTT. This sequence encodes CASSIDVRGLLPGNTEAFF.

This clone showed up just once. The CDR3 loop reads CASSLPGWTGHTNNEQFF. The CDR3 DNA follows: TGTGCCAGCAGCTTACCCGGTTGGACAGGTCATACGAACAATGAGCAGTTCTTC. The V gene is TRBV7-8, the J gene TRBJ2-1, with 7 bases matching TRBD1. The CDR3 is made up of 18 amino acids. Germline assignment: CDR1 SGHVS and CDR2 FQNEAQ. Losses at the gene ends were 2 bases for V and 5 bases for J; bases not matched to a gene: 15.

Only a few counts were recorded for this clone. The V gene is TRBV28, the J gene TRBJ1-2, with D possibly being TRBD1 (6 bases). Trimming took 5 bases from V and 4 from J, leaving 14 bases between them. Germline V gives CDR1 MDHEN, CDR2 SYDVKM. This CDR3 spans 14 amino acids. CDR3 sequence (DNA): TGTGCCAGCAGTCAAGCAGGGGTTTCCTATGGCTACACCTTC. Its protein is CASSQAGVSYGYTF.

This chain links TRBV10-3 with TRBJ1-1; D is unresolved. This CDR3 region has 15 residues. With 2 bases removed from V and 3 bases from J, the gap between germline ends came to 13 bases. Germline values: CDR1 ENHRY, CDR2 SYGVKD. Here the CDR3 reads CAISEPFLEDTEAFF. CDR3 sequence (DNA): TGTGCCATCAGTGAGCCTTTCCTCGAGGACACTGAAGCTTTCTTT.

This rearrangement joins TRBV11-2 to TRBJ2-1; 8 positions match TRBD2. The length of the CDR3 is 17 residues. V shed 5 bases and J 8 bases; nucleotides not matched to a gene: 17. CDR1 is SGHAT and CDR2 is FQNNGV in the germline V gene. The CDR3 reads CASSRGFSSGSGHEQFF. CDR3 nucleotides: TGTGCCAGCAGCCGAGGATTTTCCAGCGGGAGTGGCCATGAGCAGTTCTTC.

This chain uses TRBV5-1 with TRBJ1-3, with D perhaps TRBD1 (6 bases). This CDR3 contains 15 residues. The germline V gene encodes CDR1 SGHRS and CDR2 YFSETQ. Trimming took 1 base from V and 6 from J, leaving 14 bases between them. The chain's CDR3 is CASSLTPGESNTIYF. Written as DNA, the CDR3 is TGCGCCAGCAGCTTGACACCAGGGGAGTCAAACACCATATATTTT.

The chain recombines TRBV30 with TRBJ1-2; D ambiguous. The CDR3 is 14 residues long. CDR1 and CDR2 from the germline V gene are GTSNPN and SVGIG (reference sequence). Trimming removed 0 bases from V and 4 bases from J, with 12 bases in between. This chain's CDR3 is CAWSVLRDIYGYTF. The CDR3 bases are TGTGCCTGGAGTGTACTGCGGGATATCTATGGCTACACCTTC.

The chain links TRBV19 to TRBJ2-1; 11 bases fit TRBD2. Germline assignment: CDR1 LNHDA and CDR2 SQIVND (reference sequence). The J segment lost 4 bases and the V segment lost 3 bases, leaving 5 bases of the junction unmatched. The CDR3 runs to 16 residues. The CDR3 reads CASSITGTSGYNEQFF. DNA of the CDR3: TGTGCCAGTAGTATTACCGGGACTAGCGGTTACAATGAGCAGTTCTTC. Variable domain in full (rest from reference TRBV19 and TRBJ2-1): DGGITQSPKYLFRKEGQNVTLSCEQNLNHDAMYWYRQDPGQGLRLIYYSQIVNDFQKGDIAEGYSVSREKKESFPLTVTSAQKNPTAFYLCASSITGTSGYNEQFFGPGTRLTVL.

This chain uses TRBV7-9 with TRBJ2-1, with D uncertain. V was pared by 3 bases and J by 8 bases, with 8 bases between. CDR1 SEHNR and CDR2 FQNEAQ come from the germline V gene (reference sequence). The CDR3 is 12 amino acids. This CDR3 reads CASSFSADEQFF. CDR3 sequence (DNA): TGTGCCAGCAGCTTTAGTGCCGATGAGCAGTTCTTC.

In DNA form, the CDR3 reads TGTGCCAGCAGTTTCGAACTTTCGAGGCAGCCCCAGCATTTT. It yields the protein CASSFELSRQPQHF. The chain recombines TRBV28 with TRBJ1-5; D gene ambiguous. From germline, CDR1 is MDHEN and CDR2 SYDVKM. The CDR3 is made up of 14 amino acids. Trimming shortened V by 3 bases and J by 7 bases, and 13 bases separated the two germline ends. Using reference TRBV28 and TRBJ1-5 for the parts outside the CDR3, the full variable domain is DVKVTQSSRYLVKRTGEKVFLECVQDMDHENMFWYRQDPGLGLRLIYFSYDVKMKEKGDIPEGYSVSREKKERFSLILESASTNQTSMYLCASSFELSRQPQHFGDGTRLSIL.

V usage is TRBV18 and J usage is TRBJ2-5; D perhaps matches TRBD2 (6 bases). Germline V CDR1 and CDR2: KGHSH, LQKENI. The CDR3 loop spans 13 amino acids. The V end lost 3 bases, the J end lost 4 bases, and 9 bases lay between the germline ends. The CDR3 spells CASSPHSGETQYF. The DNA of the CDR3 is TGTGCCAGCTCACCGCATAGCGGAGAGACCCAGTACTTC.

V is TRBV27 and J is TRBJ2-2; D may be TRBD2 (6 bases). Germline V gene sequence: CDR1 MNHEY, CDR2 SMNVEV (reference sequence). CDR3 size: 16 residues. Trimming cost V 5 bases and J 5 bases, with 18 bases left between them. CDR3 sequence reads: CASSGGSLRETGELFF. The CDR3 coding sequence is TGTGCCAGCAGTGGGGGTTCGCTCCGGGAGACCGGGGAGCTGTTTTTT.

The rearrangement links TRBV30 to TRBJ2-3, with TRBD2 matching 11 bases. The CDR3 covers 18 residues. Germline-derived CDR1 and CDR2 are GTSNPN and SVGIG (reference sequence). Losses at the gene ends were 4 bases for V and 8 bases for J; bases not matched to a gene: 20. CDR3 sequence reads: CAWNLAGGLFRVPGTQYF. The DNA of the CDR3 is TGTGCCTGGAATCTAGCGGGAGGCTTATTTAGGGTCCCAGGTACGCAGTATTTT.

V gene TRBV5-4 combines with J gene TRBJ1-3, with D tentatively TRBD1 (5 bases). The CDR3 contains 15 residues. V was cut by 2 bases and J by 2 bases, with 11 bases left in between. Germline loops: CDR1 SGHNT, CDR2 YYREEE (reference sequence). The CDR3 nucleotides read TGTGCCAGCAGCTTTTTGGGGCTAACTGGAAACACCATATATTTT. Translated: CASSFLGLTGNTIYF.

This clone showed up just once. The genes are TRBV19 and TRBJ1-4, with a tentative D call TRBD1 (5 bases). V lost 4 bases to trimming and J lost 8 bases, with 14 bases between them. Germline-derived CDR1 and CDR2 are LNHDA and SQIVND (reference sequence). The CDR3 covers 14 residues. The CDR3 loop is CASSRTSTAEKLFF. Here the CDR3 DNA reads TGTGCCAGTAGTAGGACGTCGACAGCGGAAAAACTGTTTTTT.

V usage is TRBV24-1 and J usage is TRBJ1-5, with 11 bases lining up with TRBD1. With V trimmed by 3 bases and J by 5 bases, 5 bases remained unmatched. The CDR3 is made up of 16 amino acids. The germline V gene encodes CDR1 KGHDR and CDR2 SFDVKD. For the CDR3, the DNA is TGTGCCACCAGTGATAGGGGACAGGGGGACCATCAGCCCCAGCATTTT. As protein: CATSDRGQGDHQPQHF.

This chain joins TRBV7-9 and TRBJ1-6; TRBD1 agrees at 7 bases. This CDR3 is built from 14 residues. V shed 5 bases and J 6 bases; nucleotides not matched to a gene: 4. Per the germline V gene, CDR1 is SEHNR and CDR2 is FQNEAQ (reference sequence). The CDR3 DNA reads TGTGCCAGCAGCCCGGGACAGACTAATTCACCCCTCCACTTT. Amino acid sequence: CASSPGQTNSPLHF. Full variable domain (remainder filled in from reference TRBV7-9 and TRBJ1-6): DTGVSQNPRHKITKRGQNVTFRCDPISEHNRLYWYRQTLGQGPEFLTYFQNEAQLEKSRLLSDRFSAERPKGSFSTLEIQRTEQGDSAMYLCASSPGQTNSPLHFGNGTRLTVT.

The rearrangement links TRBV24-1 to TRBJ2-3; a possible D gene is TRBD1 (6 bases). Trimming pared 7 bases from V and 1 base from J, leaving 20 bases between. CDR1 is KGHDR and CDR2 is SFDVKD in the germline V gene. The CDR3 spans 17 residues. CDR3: CATRGAKTGGGTDTQYF. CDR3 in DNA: TGTGCCACCAGAGGGGCTAAGACTGGGGGCGGCACAGATACGCAGTATTTT.

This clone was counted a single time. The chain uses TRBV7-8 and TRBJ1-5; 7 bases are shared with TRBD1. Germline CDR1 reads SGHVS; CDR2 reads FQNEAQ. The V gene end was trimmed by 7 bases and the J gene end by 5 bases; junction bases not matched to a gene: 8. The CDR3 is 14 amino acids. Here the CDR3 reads CASTRGGRDQPQHF. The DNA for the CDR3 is TGTGCCAGCACCAGAGGGGGCCGCGATCAGCCCCAGCATTTT.